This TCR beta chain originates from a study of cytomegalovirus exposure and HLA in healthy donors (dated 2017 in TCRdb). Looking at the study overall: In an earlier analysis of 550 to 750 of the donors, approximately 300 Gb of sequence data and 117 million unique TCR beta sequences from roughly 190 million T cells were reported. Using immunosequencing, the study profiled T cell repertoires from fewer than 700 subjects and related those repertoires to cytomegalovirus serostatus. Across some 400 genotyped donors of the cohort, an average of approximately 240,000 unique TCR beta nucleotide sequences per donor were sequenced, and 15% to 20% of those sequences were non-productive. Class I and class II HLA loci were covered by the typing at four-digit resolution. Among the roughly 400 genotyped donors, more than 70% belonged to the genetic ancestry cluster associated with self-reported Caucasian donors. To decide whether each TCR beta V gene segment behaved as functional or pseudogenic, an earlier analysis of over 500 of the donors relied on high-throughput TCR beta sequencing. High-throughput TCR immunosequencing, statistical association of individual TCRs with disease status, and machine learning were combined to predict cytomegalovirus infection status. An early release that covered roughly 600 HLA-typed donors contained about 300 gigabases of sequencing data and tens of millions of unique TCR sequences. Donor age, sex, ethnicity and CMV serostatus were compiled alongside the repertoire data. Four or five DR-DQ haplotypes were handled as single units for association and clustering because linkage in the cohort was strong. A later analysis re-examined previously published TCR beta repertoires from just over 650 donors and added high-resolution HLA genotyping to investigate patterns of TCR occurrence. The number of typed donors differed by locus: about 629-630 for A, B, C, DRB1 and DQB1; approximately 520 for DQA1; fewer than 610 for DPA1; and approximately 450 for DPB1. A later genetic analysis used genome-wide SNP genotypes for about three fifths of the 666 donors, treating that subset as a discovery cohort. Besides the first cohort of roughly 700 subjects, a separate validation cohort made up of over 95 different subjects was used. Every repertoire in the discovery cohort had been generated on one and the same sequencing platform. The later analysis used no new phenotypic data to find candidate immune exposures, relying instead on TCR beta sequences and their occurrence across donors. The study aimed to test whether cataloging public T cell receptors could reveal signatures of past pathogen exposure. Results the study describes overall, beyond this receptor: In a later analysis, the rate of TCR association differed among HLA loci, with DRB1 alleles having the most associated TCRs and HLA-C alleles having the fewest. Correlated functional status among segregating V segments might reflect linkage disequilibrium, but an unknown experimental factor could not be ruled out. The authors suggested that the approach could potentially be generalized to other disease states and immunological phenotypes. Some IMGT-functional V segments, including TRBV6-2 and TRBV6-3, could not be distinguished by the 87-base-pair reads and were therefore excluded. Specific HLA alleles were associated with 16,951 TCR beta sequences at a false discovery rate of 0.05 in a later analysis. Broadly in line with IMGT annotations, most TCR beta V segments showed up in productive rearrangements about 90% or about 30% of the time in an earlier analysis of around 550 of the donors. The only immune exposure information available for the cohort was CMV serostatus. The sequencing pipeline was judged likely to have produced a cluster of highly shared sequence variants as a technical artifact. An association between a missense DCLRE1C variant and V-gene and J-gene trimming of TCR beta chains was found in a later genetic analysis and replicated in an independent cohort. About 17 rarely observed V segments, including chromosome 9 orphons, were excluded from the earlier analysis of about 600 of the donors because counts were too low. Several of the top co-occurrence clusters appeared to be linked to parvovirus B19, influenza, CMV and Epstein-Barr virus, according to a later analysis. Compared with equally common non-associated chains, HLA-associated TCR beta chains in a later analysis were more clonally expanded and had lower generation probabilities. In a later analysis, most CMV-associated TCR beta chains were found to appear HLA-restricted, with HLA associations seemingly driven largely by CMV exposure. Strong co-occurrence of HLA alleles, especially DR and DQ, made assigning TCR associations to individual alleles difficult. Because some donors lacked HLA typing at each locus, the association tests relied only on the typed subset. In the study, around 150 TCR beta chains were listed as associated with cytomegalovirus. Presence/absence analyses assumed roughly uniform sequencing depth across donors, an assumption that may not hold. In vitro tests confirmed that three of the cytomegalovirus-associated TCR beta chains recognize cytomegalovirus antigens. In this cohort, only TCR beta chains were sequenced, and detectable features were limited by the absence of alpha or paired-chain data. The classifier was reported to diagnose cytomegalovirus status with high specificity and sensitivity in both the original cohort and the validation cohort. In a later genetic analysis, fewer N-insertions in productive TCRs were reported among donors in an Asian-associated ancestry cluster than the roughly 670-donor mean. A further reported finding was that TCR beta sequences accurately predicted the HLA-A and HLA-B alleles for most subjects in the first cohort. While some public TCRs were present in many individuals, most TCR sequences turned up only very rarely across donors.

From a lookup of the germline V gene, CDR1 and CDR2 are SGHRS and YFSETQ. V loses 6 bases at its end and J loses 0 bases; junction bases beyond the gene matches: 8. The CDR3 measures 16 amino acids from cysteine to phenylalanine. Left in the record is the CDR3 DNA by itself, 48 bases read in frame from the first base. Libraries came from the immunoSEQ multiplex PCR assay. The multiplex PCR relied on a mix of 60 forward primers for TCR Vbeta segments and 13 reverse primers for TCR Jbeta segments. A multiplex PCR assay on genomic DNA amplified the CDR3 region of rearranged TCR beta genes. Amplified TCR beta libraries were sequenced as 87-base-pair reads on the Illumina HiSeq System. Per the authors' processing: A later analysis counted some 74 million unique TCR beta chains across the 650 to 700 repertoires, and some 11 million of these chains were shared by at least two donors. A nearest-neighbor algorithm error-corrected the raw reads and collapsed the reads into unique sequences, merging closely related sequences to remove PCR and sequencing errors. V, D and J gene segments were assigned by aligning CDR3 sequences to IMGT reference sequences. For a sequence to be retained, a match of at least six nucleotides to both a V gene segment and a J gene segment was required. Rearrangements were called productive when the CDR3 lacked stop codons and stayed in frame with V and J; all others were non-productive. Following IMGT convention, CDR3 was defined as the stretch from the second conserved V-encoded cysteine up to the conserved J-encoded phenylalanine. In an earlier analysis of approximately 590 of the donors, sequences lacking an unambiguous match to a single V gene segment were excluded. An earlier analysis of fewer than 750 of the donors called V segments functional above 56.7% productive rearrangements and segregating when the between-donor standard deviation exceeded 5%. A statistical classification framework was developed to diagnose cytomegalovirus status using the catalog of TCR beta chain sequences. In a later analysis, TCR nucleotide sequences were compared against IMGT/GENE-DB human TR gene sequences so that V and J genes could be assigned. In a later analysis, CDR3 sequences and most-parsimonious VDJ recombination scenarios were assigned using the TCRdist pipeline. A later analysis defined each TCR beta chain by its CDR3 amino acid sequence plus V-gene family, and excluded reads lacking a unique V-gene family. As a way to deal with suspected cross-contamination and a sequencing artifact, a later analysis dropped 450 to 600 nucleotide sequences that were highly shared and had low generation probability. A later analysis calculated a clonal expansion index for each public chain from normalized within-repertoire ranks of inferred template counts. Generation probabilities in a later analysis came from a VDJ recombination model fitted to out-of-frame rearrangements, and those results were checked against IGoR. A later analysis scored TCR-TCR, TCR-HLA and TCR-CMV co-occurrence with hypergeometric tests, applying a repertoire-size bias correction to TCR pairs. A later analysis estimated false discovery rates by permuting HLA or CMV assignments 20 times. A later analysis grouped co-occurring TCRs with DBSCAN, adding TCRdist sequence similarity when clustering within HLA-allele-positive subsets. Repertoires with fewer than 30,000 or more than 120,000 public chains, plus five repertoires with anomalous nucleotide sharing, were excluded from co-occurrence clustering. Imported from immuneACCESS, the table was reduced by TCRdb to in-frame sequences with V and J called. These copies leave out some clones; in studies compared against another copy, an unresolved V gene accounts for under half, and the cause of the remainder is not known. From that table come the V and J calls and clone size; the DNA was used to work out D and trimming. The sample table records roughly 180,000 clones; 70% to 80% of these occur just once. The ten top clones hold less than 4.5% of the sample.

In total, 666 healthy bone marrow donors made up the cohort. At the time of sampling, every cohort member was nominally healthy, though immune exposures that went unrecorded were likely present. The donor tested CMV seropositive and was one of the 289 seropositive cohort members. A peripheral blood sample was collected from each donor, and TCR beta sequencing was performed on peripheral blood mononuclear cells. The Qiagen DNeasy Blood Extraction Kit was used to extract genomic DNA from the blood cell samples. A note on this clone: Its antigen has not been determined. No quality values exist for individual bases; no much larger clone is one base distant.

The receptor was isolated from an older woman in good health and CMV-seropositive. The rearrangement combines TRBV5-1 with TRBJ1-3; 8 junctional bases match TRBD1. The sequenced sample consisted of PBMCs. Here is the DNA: TGCGCCAGCACCTTAACGGGGACAGGCTCTGGAAACACCATATATTTT. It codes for CASTLTGTGSGNTIYF. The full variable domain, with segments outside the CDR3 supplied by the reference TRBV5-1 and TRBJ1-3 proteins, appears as KAGVTQTPRYLIKTRGQQVTLSCSPISGHRSVSWYQQTPGQGLQFLFEYFSETQRNKGNFPGRFSGRQFSNSRSEMNVSTLELGDSALYLCASTLTGTGSGNTIYFGEGSWLTVV.